Each of the 21 T cell receptor beta chains below was sequenced from the same sample in a study of beta chain features in type 1 diabetes. Study results and caveats: For Type 1 diabetes patients, all four CD4+ subsets carried TCRB CDR3s that were moderately but significantly shorter.

Their antigens remain unidentified. Every isolated RNA sample was fully reverse transcribed, so sequencing captured expressed TCRB transcripts. TCRdb's table, derived via immunoSEQ multiplex PCR, lists solely in-frame clones and lacks some. The table records about 700,000 clones, under 15% of them present only once. Source material: naive CD4+ T cells from blood. The receptors were sampled from a man aged 18 to 29 with type 1 diabetes.

This clone has a handful of counts. This chain connects TRBV9 to TRBJ2-1, with D possibly TRBD1 on 9 matching bases. Germline CDR1 SGDLS, CDR2 YYNGEE. The CDR3 has 14 amino acids. With 10 bases removed from V and 4 bases from J, the gap between germline ends came to 18 bases. The CDR3 sequence is CASGGTGFYNEQFF. The CDR3 DNA sequence: TGTGCCTCGGGGGGGACAGGGTTTTACAATGAGCAGTTCTTC.

The rearrangement links TRBV18 to TRBJ2-4; D perhaps matches TRBD1 (6 bases). The CDR3 has 13 residues. Germline CDR1 and CDR2: KGHSH and LQKENI. V lost 3 bases and J lost 8, with 11 bases in between. The CDR3 region is CASSPGTTDIQYF. CDR3 DNA: TGTGCCAGCTCACCCGGGACAACGGACATTCAGTACTTC. Full variable domain (remainder filled in from reference TRBV18 and TRBJ2-4): NAGVMQNPRHLVRRRGQEARLRCSPMKGHSHVYWYRQLPEEGLKFMVYLQKENIIDESGMPKERFSAEFPKEGPSILRIQQVVRGDSAAYFCASSPGTTDIQYFGAGTRLSVL.

This clone has a handful of counts. This chain links TRBV11-1 with TRBJ2-7; 8 positions agree with TRBD1. Germline trimming cut 5 bases from V and 2 bases from J; bases unmatched to any gene: 8. CDR3 size: 15 residues. In germline, CDR1 is SGHAT, CDR2 FQDESV (reference sequence). Here the CDR3 reads CASSASGGSTYEQYF. The CDR3 DNA reads TGTGCCAGCAGCGCCTCAGGGGGCTCCACCTACGAGCAGTACTTC.

This clone has more than one count but fewer than ten. The J gene is TRBJ1-1, the V gene TRBV6-5, with D hard to call. This CDR3 has 12 residues. Germline CDR1 and CDR2: MNHEY and SVGAGI. Trimming took off 0 bases at V and 9 bases at J, with 8 bases between the two ends. For the CDR3, the DNA is TGTGCCAGCAGTTACTCGAGGGATAAAGCTTTCTTT. Its protein is CASSYSRDKAFF.

The chain uses TRBV27 and TRBJ1-1; D is uncertain. The CDR3 has 14 residues. V lost 5 bases and J 6 bases, leaving 16 bases between the germline ends. Germline V CDR1 and CDR2: MNHEY, SMNVEV (reference sequence). CDR3 sequence: CASSPSPVLAEAFF. The CDR3 region has the DNA TGTGCCAGCAGTCCTTCACCTGTCTTGGCTGAAGCTTTCTTT.

The gene calls are TRBV21-1 and TRBJ2-5. TRBV21-1 is described as a pseudogene. CDR3 length equals 12 residues. The CDR3 spells CASSPPGETQYF. The DNA of the CDR3 is TGTGCCAGCAGCCCACCTGGGGAGACCCAGTACTTC.

A few counts support this clone. V usage is TRBV4-1 and J usage is TRBJ2-1; D remains ambiguous. The V end was cut by 0 bases, the J end by 8 bases, with 14 bases between. The CDR3 is 15 amino acids. Germline CDR1 is MGHRA and CDR2 is YSYEKL. The CDR3 nucleotides read TGCGCCAGCAGCCAAGATGGTTTTACCCTCTATGAGCAGTTCTTC. This encodes CASSQDGFTLYEQFF.

The rearrangement joins TRBV7-6 to TRBJ2-1; 9 bases agree with TRBD1. Germline CDR1 and CDR2: SGHVS and FNYEAQ. The J segment lost 3 bases and the V segment lost 4 bases, leaving 4 bases of the junction unmatched. The CDR3 runs 15 residues. Written as DNA, the CDR3 is TGTGCCAGCAGCTCACGGACAGGGGACTACAATGAGCAGTTCTTC. Translating it yields CASSSRTGDYNEQFF.

Concerning this clone: Different DNA sequences within this sample yield the same CDR3. This rearrangement joins TRBV15 to TRBJ2-7; D call uncertain. Trimming removed 4 bases at V and 3 bases at J, with 7 bases between. The CDR3 contains 12 residues. The germline V gene encodes CDR1 LNHNV and CDR2 YYDKDF (reference sequence). DNA of the CDR3: TGTGCCACCAGCATCCAAGGCTACGAGCAGTACTTC. Amino acid sequence: CATSIQGYEQYF.

This clone was detected a few times. The chain joins TRBV5-4 to TRBJ2-5; no reliable D call. The CDR3 extends over 15 amino acids. CDR1 SGHNT and CDR2 YYREEE come from the germline V gene (reference sequence). V lost 2 bases to trimming and J lost 3 bases, with 14 bases between them. The CDR3 DNA sequence: TGTGCCAGCAGCTTAAATTCCCGGAGAGAAGAGACCCAGTACTTC. Translated, it gives CASSLNSRREETQYF.

This chain connects TRBV27 to TRBJ2-3; D not certain. This CDR3 has 13 amino acids. V lost 3 bases and J lost 6, with 10 bases in between. Germline V gene data show CDR1 as MNHEY and CDR2 as SMNVEV (reference sequence). CDR3 nucleotide sequence: TGTGCCAGCAGTTTTAGCCCTCAGGATACGCAGTATTTT. Translation: CASSFSPQDTQYF.

This clone was recorded a few times. This chain uses TRBV7-9 with TRBJ2-2, with 9 bases matching TRBD1. This CDR3 is 15 amino acids long. The germline V gene has CDR1 SEHNR and CDR2 FQNEAQ (reference sequence). The junction had 3 bases not matched to a gene; V was cut back by 2 bases and J by 5 bases. CDR3 protein: CASSLTGTGTGELFF. CDR3 coding DNA: TGTGCCAGCAGCTTAACCGGGACAGGGACCGGGGAGCTGTTTTTT.

The gene calls are TRBV9 and TRBJ2-1; D may be TRBD1 (6 bases). This CDR3 region has 20 residues. The V end was cut by 4 bases, the J end by 0 bases, with 26 bases between. CDR1 SGDLS and CDR2 YYNGEE come from the germline V gene. The CDR3 DNA reads TGTGCCAGCAGCCCAATCATAAATCTACGGACAGAGCACTCCTACAATGAGCAGTTCTTC. Translation: CASSPIINLRTEHSYNEQFF. Supplemented by reference TRBV9 and TRBJ2-1, the full variable domain reads DSGVTQTPKHLITATGQRVTLRCSPRSGDLSVYWYQQSLDQGLQFLIQYYNGEERAKGNILERFSAQQFPDLHSELNLSSLELGDSALYFCASSPIINLRTEHSYNEQFFGPGTRLTVL.

The table lists this clone with a few counts. The chain joins TRBV10-3 to TRBJ2-6; D may match TRBD1 or TRBD2 (5 bases each). The CDR3 loop spans 18 amino acids. From germline, CDR1 is ENHRY and CDR2 SYGVKD. V gave up 7 bases and J gave up 1 base, with 20 bases separating them. The DNA for the CDR3 is TGTGCCATCAAGGATACCCGGGACCGTTCGTCTGGGGCCAACGTCCTGACTTTC. It yields the protein CAIKDTRDRSSGANVLTF.

Notes on this clone: The same CDR3 can be traced to other DNA sequences in this sample. This chain links TRBV6-5 with TRBJ1-1; a weak D match, TRBD1 (6 bases). Looked up from germline, CDR1 is MNHEY and CDR2 is SVGAGI. The CDR3 spans 14 residues. V lost 2 bases and J lost 4, with 11 bases in between. The CDR3 DNA reads as TGTGCCAGCAGTTACACAGGGCTTGGCACTGAAGCTTTCTTT. Residues: CASSYTGLGTEAFF.

This clone was seen a handful of times. The CDR3 nucleotides read TGTGCCAGCAGTTCGGCTGCAGGGGGCGAGACTGAAGCTTTCTTT. This sequence encodes CASSSAAGGETEAFF. This sequence joins TRBV7-9 and TRBJ1-1, with 8 bases aligning to TRBD1. J gave up 5 bases and V 6 bases, and 11 bases lay outside the gene matches. This CDR3 contains 15 residues. Per the germline V gene, CDR1 is SEHNR and CDR2 is FQNEAQ (reference sequence).

The chain employs TRBV7-3 and TRBJ2-3; no clear D. CDR3 length: 13 residues. Per the germline V gene, CDR1 is SGHTA and CDR2 is FQGTGA. V was shortened by 1 base and J by 3 bases, with 5 bases between the two germline ends. The CDR3 loop is CASSLIGTDTQYF. As DNA, the CDR3 is TGTGCCAGCAGCTTAATCGGGACAGATACGCAGTATTTT.

The chain uses TRBV6-1 and TRBJ1-2, with unresolved D. CDR1 and CDR2 from the germline V gene are MNHNS and SASEGT. The CDR3 is 12 residues long. V lost 0 bases and J 7 bases, leaving 6 bases between the germline ends. CDR3 nucleotides: TGTGCCAGCAGTGAAGCATATCCTGGCTACACCTTC. Translating gives CASSEAYPGYTF.

Notes on this clone: This same CDR3 is encoded by further DNA sequences in the sample. This chain links TRBV7-2 with TRBJ1-2, with D maybe TRBD1 (6 bases). Germline V CDR1 and CDR2: SGHTA, FQGNSA. Trimming cost V 0 bases and J 4 bases, with 6 bases left between them. The CDR3 runs to 13 residues. DNA of the CDR3: TGTGCCAGCAGCTTAGCGGGGGCCTATGGCTACACCTTC. This translates into CASSLAGAYGYTF.

This chain links TRBV7-9 with TRBJ1-1; D perhaps matches TRBD1 (6 bases). The CDR3 is made up of 16 amino acids. Germline V gene lookup returns CDR1 SEHNR and CDR2 FQNEAQ (reference sequence). V lost 6 bases to trimming and J lost 0 bases, with 17 bases between them. The CDR3 DNA reads TGTGCCAGCAGTTCAGCGGGACACAGCATGAACACTGAAGCTTTCTTT. This sequence encodes CASSSAGHSMNTEAFF. Filled out from reference TRBV7-9 and TRBJ1-1, the complete variable domain reads DTGVSQNPRHKITKRGQNVTFRCDPISEHNRLYWYRQTLGQGPEFLTYFQNEAQLEKSRLLSDRFSAERPKGSFSTLEIQRTEQGDSAMYLCASSSAGHSMNTEAFFGQGTRLTVV.

CDR3 sequence reads: CASSKCSHVTNEQFF. The CDR3 DNA reads as TGTGCCAGCAGCAAATGCTCGCATGTCACCAATGAGCAGTTCTTC. The chain combines TRBV21-1 with TRBJ2-1. TRBV21-1 is reported as a pseudogene. The CDR3 has 15 amino acids.